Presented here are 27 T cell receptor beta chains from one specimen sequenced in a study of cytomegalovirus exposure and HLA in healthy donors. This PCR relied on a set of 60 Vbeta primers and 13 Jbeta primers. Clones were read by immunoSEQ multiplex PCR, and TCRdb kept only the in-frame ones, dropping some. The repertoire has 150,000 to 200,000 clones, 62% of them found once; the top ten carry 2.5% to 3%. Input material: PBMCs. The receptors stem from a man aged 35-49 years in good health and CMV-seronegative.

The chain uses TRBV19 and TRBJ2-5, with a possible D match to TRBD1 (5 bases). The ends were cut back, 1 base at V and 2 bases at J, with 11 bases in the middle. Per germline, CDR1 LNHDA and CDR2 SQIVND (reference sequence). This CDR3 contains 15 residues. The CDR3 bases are TGTGCCAGTAGTATAGGGCAGGGATCGCAAGAGACCCAGTACTTC. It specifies CASSIGQGSQETQYF.

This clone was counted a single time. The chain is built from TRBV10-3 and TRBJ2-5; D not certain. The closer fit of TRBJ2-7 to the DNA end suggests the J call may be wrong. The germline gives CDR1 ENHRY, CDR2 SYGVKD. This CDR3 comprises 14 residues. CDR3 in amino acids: CAISGVVRPYEQYF. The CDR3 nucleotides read TGTGCCATCAGTGGAGTGGTCAGGCCCTACGAGCAGTACTTC.

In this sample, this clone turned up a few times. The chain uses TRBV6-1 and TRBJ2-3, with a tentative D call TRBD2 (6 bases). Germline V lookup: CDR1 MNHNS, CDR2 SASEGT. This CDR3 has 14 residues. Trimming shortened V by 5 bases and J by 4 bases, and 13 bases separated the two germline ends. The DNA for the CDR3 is TGTGCCAGCAGTCCGATCCGGGACTCAGATACGCAGTATTTT. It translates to CASSPIRDSDTQYF.

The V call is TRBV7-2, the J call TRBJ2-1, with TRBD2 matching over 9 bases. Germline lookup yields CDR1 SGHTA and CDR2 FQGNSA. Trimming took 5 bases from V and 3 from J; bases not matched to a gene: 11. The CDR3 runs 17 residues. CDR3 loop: CASSRLAGQNFYNEQFF. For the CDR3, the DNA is TGTGCCAGCAGCCGGCTAGCGGGACAAAATTTCTACAATGAGCAGTTCTTC.

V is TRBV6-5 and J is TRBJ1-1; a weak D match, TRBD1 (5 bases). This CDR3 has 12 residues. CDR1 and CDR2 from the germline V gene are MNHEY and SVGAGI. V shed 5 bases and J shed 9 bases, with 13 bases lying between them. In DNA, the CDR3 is TGTGCCAGCAGTGAAGCAGGGTTACAAGCTTTCTTT. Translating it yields CASSEAGLQAFF.

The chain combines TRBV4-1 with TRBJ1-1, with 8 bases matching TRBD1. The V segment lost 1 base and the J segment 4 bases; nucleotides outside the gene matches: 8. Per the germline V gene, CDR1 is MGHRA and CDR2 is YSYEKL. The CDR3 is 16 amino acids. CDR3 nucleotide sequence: TGCGCCAGCAGCCAAGTTCAGGGGGCGCAGGGCACTGAAGCTTTCTTT. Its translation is CASSQVQGAQGTEAFF.

CDR3: CASSILSEGYEQYF. CDR3 DNA sequence: TGTGCCAGTAGTATACTCTCAGAGGGCTACGAGCAGTACTTC. V usage is TRBV19 and J usage is TRBJ2-7; TRBD2 might be the D (5 bases). This CDR3 contains 14 residues. V was pared by 2 bases and J by 3 bases, with 11 bases between. Germline V gene sequence: CDR1 LNHDA, CDR2 SQIVND (reference sequence).

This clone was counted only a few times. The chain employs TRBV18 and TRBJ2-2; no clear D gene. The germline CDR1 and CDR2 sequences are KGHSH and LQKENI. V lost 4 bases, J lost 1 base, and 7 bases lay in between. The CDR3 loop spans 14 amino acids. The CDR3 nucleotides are TGTGCCAGCTCACTCCAGTTGAACACCGGGGAGCTGTTTTTT. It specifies CASSLQLNTGELFF.

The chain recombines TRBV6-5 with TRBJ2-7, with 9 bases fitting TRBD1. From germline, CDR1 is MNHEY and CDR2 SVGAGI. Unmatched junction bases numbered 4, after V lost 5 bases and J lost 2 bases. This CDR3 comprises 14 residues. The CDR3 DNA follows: TGTGCCAGCAGTCCCGGGACAGGGCCCTACGAGCAGTACTTC. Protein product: CASSPGTGPYEQYF.

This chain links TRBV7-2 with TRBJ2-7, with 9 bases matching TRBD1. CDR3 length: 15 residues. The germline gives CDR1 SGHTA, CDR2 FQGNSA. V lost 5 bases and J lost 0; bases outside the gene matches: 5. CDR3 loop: CASSDRDRVSYEQYF. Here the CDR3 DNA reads TGTGCCAGCAGCGACCGGGACAGGGTCTCCTACGAGCAGTACTTC.

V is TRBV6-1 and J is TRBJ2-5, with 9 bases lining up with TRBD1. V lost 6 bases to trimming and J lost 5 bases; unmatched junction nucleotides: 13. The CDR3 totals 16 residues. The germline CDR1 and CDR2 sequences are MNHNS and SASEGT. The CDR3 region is CASSERTGTGLETQYF. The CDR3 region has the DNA TGTGCCAGCAGCGAAAGAACCGGGACAGGGCTCGAGACCCAGTACTTC.

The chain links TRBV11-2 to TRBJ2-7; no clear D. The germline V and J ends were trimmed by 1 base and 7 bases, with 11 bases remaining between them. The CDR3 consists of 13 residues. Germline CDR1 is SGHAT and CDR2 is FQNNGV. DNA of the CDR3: TGTGCCAGCAGCTTAGTCCGGGTTGGGGAGCAGTACTTC. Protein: CASSLVRVGEQYF.

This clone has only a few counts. The CDR3 DNA is TGTGCCAGCAGCTTTTGGGGAGGGACAGATACGCAGTATTTT. Translated, it gives CASSFWGGTDTQYF. This chain joins TRBV11-2 and TRBJ2-3; 7 nucleotides line up with TRBD2. In germline, CDR1 is SGHAT, CDR2 FQNNGV. This CDR3 is 14 amino acids long. Trimming removed 3 bases from V and 3 bases from J; junction bases left unmatched: 3. The whole variable domain, remainder taken from reference TRBV11-2 and TRBJ2-3, is EAGVAQSPRYKIIEKRQSVAFWCNPISGHATLYWYQQILGQGPKLLIQFQNNGVVDDSQLPKDRFSAERLKGVDSTLKIQPAKLEDSAVYLCASSFWGGTDTQYFGPGTRLTVL.

The CDR3 loop reads CASSPWERGGTDTQYF. The DNA for the CDR3 is TGTGCCAGCTCACCATGGGAAAGGGGAGGAACAGATACGCAGTATTTT. The rearrangement links TRBV18 to TRBJ2-3; possible D gene TRBD2, 6 bases. CDR1 is KGHSH and CDR2 is LQKENI in the germline V gene. The V and J ends lost 2 bases and 3 bases respectively, with 15 bases between them. The CDR3 covers 16 residues.

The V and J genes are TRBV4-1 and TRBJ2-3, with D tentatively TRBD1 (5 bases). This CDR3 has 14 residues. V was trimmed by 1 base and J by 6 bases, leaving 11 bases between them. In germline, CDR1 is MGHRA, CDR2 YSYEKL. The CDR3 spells CASSQGQPTDTQYF. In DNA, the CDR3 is TGCGCCAGCAGCCAAGGACAGCCTACGGATACGCAGTATTTT.

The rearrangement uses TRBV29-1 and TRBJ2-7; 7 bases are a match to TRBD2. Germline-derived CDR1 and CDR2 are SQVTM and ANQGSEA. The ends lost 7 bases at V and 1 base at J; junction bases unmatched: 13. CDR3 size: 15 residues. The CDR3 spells CSAIPLSGGSYEQYF. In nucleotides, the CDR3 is TGCAGCGCCATCCCCCTATCGGGGGGATCCTACGAGCAGTACTTC.

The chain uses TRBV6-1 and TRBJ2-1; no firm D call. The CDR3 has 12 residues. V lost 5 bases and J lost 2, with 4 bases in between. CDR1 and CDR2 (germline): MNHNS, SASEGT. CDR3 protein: CASSSTYNEQFF. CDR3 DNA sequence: TGTGCCAGCAGTTCCACCTACAATGAGCAGTTCTTC.

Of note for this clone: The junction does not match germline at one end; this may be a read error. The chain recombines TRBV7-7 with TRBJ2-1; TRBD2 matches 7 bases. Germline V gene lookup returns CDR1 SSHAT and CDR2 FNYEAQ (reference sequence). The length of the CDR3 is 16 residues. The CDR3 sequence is CASSSQAGTFGNEQFF. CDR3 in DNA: TGTGCTAGCAGCTCTCAAGCGGGGACGTTCGGGAATGAGCAGTTCTTC. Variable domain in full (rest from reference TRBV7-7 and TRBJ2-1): GAGVSQSPRYKVTKRGQDVTLRCDPISSHATLYWYQQALGQGPEFLTYFNYEAQPDKSGLPSDRFSAERPEGSISTLTIQRTEQRDSAMYRCASSSQAGTFGNEQFFGPGTRLTVL.

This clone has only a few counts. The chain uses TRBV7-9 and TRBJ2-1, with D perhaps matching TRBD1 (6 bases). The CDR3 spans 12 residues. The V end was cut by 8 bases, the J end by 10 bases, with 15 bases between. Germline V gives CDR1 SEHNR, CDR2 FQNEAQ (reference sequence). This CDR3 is CASRYQGYEQFF. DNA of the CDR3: TGTGCCAGCCGATATCAGGGGTACGAGCAGTTCTTC.

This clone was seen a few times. In DNA, the CDR3 is TGCAGCGTTGGCAGGGGGAACACTGAAGCTTTCTTT. Residues: CSVGRGNTEAFF. The chain recombines TRBV29-1 with TRBJ1-1, with D perhaps matching TRBD1 (6 bases). The CDR3 is 12 residues long. V lost 4 bases, J lost 1 base, and 7 bases lay in between. CDR1 and CDR2 (germline): SQVTM, ANQGSEA. The entire variable domain, with the rest obtained from reference TRBV29-1 and TRBJ1-1, is as follows: SAVISQKPSRDICQRGTSLTIQCQVDSQVTMMFWYRQQPGQSLTLIATANQGSEATYESGFVIDKFPISRPNLTFSTLTVSNMSPEDSSIYLCSVGRGNTEAFFGQGTRLTVV.

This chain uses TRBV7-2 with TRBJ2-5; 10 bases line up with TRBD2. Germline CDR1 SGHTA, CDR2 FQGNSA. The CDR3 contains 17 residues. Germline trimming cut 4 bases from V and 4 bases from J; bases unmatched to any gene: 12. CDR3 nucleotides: TGTGCCAGCAGCTCAAGACTTAGCGGGAGGCAACGAGAGACCCAGTACTTC. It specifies CASSSRLSGRQRETQYF. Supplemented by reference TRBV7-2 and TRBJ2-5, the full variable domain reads GAGVSQSPSNKVTEKGKDVELRCDPISGHTALYWYRQSLGQGLEFLIYFQGNSAPDKSGLPSDRFSAERTGGSVSTLTIQRTQQEDSAVYLCASSSRLSGRQRETQYFGPGTRLLVL.

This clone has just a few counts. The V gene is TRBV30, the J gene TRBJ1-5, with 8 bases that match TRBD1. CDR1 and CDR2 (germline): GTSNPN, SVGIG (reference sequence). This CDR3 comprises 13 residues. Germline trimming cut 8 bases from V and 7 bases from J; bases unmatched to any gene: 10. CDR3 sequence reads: CAGGQGGGQPQHF. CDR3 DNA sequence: TGTGCCGGAGGACAGGGAGGCGGGCAGCCCCAGCATTTT.

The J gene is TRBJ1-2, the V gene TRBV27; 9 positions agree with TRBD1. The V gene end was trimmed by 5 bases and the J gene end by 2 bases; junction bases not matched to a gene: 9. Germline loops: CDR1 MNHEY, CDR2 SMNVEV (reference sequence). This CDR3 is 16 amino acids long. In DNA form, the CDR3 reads TGTGCCAGCAGTGGAGGGAGGGACAGGGACAACTATGGCTACACCTTC. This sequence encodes CASSGGRDRDNYGYTF.

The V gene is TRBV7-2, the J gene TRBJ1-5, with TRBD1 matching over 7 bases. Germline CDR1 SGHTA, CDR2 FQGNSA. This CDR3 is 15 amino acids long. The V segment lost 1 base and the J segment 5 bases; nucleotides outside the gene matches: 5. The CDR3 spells CASSLEGDSYQPQHF. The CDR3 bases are TGTGCCAGCAGCTTAGAAGGGGACAGTTATCAGCCCCAGCATTTT.

The CDR3 spells CASSQTGGNNQPQHF. DNA for the CDR3: TGTGCCAGCAGTCAGACAGGGGGGAACAATCAGCCCCAGCATTTT. The chain carries TRBV27 and TRBJ1-5; the match to TRBD1 covers 9 bases. V was pared by 5 bases and J by 3 bases, with 5 bases of the junction left unmatched. The CDR3 sequence is 15 residues long. Germline V gene data show CDR1 as MNHEY and CDR2 as SMNVEV (reference sequence).

CDR3 DNA: TGTGCCAGCAGCTACAGAAACTATGGCTACACCTTC. Its protein is CASSYRNYGYTF. The chain combines TRBV11-2 with TRBJ1-2; D remains ambiguous. The CDR3 runs 12 residues. Germline V lookup: CDR1 SGHAT, CDR2 FQNNGV. The V end lost 4 bases, the J end lost 2 bases, and 5 bases lay between the germline ends.

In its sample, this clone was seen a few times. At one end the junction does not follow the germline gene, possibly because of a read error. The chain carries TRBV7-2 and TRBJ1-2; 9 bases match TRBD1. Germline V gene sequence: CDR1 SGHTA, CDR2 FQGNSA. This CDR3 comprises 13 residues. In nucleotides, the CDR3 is TGTGCCAGCCTAGAGCGGACAGGGGCGGTTGGCGCCTTC. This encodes CASLERTGAVGAF.